A single sample is the source of the 26 T cell receptor beta chains below, sequenced in a study of cytomegalovirus exposure and HLA in healthy donors. Use of 60 Vbeta and 13 Jbeta primers characterized the PCR. The method was immunoSEQ multiplex PCR; TCRdb's version includes in-frame clones alone and lacks a portion of them. The sample includes 90,000 to 120,000 clones, over 70% of them seen just once. The sequencing sample was made of PBMCs. These receptors were collected from a man younger than 40 in good health and CMV-seronegative.

CDR3 amino acids: CASSPGLSTDTQYF. In DNA, the CDR3 is TGTGCCAGCAGCCCCGGACTGAGCACAGATACGCAGTATTTT. The chain links TRBV11-3 to TRBJ2-3, with a weak D call TRBD2 (5 bases). The CDR3 is made up of 14 amino acids. Germline V gene lookup returns CDR1 SGHNT and CDR2 YENEEA. The V end lost 5 bases, the J end lost 0 bases, and 9 bases lay between the germline ends.

The gene calls are TRBV6-6 and TRBJ1-6; D unclear. The CDR3 covers 14 residues. The V end was cut by 8 bases, the J end by 5 bases, with 13 bases between. Germline CDR1 reads MNHNY; CDR2 reads SVGAGI (reference sequence). Here the CDR3 DNA reads TGTGCCAGCGCAACCGGAGGGAATAATTCACCCCTCCACTTT. Translation: CASATGGNNSPLHF.

The V call is TRBV28, the J call TRBJ2-6, with 9 bases fitting TRBD1. The CDR3 has 16 amino acids. The trim removed 5 bases at V and 2 bases at J, leaving 4 bases unmatched. From germline, CDR1 is MDHEN and CDR2 SYDVKM. The CDR3, as DNA: TGTGCCAGCAGTCCGGGGACAGGGACTGGGGCCAACGTCCTGACTTTC. Translation: CASSPGTGTGANVLTF. Using reference TRBV28 and TRBJ2-6 for the parts outside the CDR3, the full variable domain is DVKVTQSSRYLVKRTGEKVFLECVQDMDHENMFWYRQDPGLGLRLIYFSYDVKMKEKGDIPEGYSVSREKKERFSLILESASTNQTSMYLCASSPGTGTGANVLTFGAGSRLTVL.

The J gene is TRBJ2-5, the V gene TRBV2; maybe TRBD1 (6 bases). This CDR3 has 15 amino acids. V was pared by 1 base and J by 3 bases, with 12 bases between. Germline V lookup: CDR1 SNHLY, CDR2 FYNNEI. The CDR3 spells CASSEEQGTKETQYF. The CDR3 region has the DNA TGTGCCAGCAGTGAAGAACAGGGTACGAAAGAGACCCAGTACTTC.

The J gene is TRBJ2-3, the V gene TRBV7-3; D perhaps matches TRBD2 (6 bases). CDR1 and CDR2 from the germline V gene are SGHTA and FQGTGA. There are 16 residues in the CDR3. V lost 4 bases to trimming and J lost 6 bases, with 20 bases between them. The CDR3 protein is CASSSAGLTSSDTQYF. The DNA for the CDR3 is TGTGCCAGCAGCTCGGCGGGGCTGACATCGTCCGATACGCAGTATTTT. Supplemented by reference TRBV7-3 and TRBJ2-3, the full variable domain reads GAGVSQTPSNKVTEKGKYVELRCDPISGHTALYWYRQSLGQGPEFLIYFQGTGAADDSGLPNDRFFAVRPEGSVSTLKIQRTERGDSAVYLCASSSAGLTSSDTQYFGPGTRLTVL.

The J gene is TRBJ2-7, the V gene TRBV7-9; perhaps TRBD2 as D (5 bases). The germline CDR1 and CDR2 sequences are SEHNR and FQNEAQ (reference sequence). The CDR3 spans 12 residues. With 5 bases removed from V and 7 bases from J, the gap between germline ends came to 12 bases. The CDR3 nucleotides read TGTGCCAGCAGCCCCGGGGTGGGAGAGCAGTACTTC. This gives the protein CASSPGVGEQYF. The whole variable domain, filled in from reference TRBV7-9 and TRBJ2-7, reads DTGVSQNPRHKITKRGQNVTFRCDPISEHNRLYWYRQTLGQGPEFLTYFQNEAQLEKSRLLSDRFSAERPKGSFSTLEIQRTEQGDSAMYLCASSPGVGEQYFGPGTRLTVT.

The chain joins TRBV21-1 to TRBJ1-5; the table names TRBD1, a call not compared with the DNA. TRBV21-1 represents a pseudogene. This CDR3 is 15 amino acids long. For the CDR3, the DNA is TGTGCCCCGGGAATGGGGAAGGACAGGGGCGGGCCCCAGCATTTT. Translating it yields CAPGMGKDRGGPQHF.

The chain recombines TRBV6-6 with TRBJ1-2; TRBD1 matches at 7 bases. This CDR3 is 15 amino acids long. Germline-derived CDR1 and CDR2 are MNHNY and SVGAGI (reference sequence). The V segment lost 0 bases and the J segment 3 bases; nucleotides outside the gene matches: 4. The CDR3 nucleotides read TGTGCCAGCAGTTACTCAGGGGGCAGGGACTATGGCTACACCTTC. Translation: CASSYSGGRDYGYTF.

The rearrangement joins TRBV6-5 to TRBJ2-7; 9 bases are shared with TRBD2. Per the germline V gene, CDR1 is MNHEY and CDR2 is SVGAGI. The CDR3 extends over 15 amino acids. J was trimmed by 6 bases and V by 0 bases; bases with no gene match: 6. The CDR3 DNA follows: TGTGCCAGCAGTTACTCCGAGCGGGAGGTTCGCGAGCAGTACTTC. Amino acid sequence: CASSYSEREVREQYF.

V and J are TRBV7-6 and TRBJ2-7; D perhaps matches TRBD1 (6 bases). Germline V gives CDR1 SGHVS, CDR2 FNYEAQ. This CDR3 region has 14 residues. The V end lost 1 base, the J end lost 3 bases, and 10 bases lay between the germline ends. This chain's CDR3 is CASSLGAGDYEQYF. CDR3 in DNA: TGTGCCAGCAGCTTAGGCGCAGGGGACTACGAGCAGTACTTC.

Of note for this clone: The final CDR3 position lacks the conserved phenylalanine or tryptophan, pointing to a likely read error. The CDR3 region is CASSPSGGSTDTQYV. The CDR3 DNA sequence: TGTGCCAGCTCCCCGAGCGGGGGAAGCACAGATACGCAGTATGTT. The chain combines TRBV6-4 with TRBJ2-3; 8 nucleotides line up with TRBD2. There are 15 residues in the CDR3. CDR1 and CDR2 (germline): MRHNA, SNTAGT. V lost 8 bases, J lost 0 bases, and 7 bases stayed unmatched.

The chain is built from TRBV19 and TRBJ1-4; 8 positions agree with TRBD1. The CDR3 has 14 residues. The V segment lost 6 bases and the J segment 8 bases; nucleotides outside the gene matches: 8. Germline assignment: CDR1 LNHDA and CDR2 SQIVND (reference sequence). The CDR3 reads CASRSDRGGEKLFF. The CDR3 nucleotides read TGTGCCAGTAGATCAGACAGGGGTGGAGAAAAACTGTTTTTT. Drawing the rest from reference TRBV19 and TRBJ1-4, the complete variable domain is DGGITQSPKYLFRKEGQNVTLSCEQNLNHDAMYWYRQDPGQGLRLIYYSQIVNDFQKGDIAEGYSVSREKKESFPLTVTSAQKNPTAFYLCASRSDRGGEKLFFGSGTQLSVL.

The chain uses TRBV6-5 and TRBJ2-7; no definite D call. Trimming shortened V by 6 bases and J by 0 bases, and 15 bases separated the two germline ends. Germline V gene data show CDR1 as MNHEY and CDR2 as SVGAGI. The CDR3 loop spans 15 amino acids. The DNA for the CDR3 is TGTGCCAGCAGCCGCCAGCTGGAGAGCTCCTACGAGCAGTACTTC. Translation gives CASSRQLESSYEQYF.

This clone came up a few times. J is TRBJ2-3 and V is TRBV5-8, with TRBD2 matching over 13 bases. This CDR3 is 15 amino acids long. J gave up 4 bases and V 4 bases, and 3 bases lay outside the gene matches. Per the germline V gene, CDR1 is SGHTS and CDR2 is YDEGEE. The CDR3 DNA is TGTGCCAGCAGCCAAGGACTAGCGGGAGCAGATACGCAGTATTTT. Its protein product is CASSQGLAGADTQYF.

The gene calls are TRBV9 and TRBJ2-7; a weak D match, TRBD1 (5 bases). Trimming shortened V by 4 bases and J by 1 base, and 15 bases separated the two germline ends. The V gene's germline CDR1 is SGDLS and CDR2 YYNGEE. This CDR3 region has 15 residues. The CDR3 region is CASSPETRQSYEQYF. CDR3 bases: TGTGCCAGCAGCCCCGAGACGAGACAGTCCTACGAGCAGTACTTC. The full variable domain, its missing parts supplied by reference TRBV9 and TRBJ2-7, is DSGVTQTPKHLITATGQRVTLRCSPRSGDLSVYWYQQSLDQGLQFLIQYYNGEERAKGNILERFSAQQFPDLHSELNLSSLELGDSALYFCASSPETRQSYEQYFGPGTRLTVT.

V usage is TRBV7-6 and J usage is TRBJ2-1, with D possibly being TRBD2 (6 bases). Germline V lookup: CDR1 SGHVS, CDR2 FNYEAQ. V dropped 5 bases and J dropped 5 bases, with 16 bases sitting between them. The CDR3 length is 15 residues. Here the CDR3 reads CASSPPDRGNNEQFF. The CDR3, as DNA: TGTGCCAGCAGCCCGCCCGACCGCGGGAACAATGAGCAGTTCTTC.

There are a few counts of this clone. V is TRBV10-3 and J is TRBJ1-1; 7 nucleotides agree with TRBD1. Germline V gene sequence: CDR1 ENHRY, CDR2 SYGVKD. Losses at the gene ends were 10 bases for V and 7 bases for J; bases not matched to a gene: 3. CDR3 length equals 10 residues. The CDR3 coding sequence is TGTGCCACAGGGACAGTTGAAGCTTTCTTT. Amino acids: CATGTVEAFF.

This clone was counted only a few times. This chain links TRBV5-5 with TRBJ2-7; 7 bases agree with TRBD2. Germline-derived CDR1 and CDR2 are SGHKS and YYEKEE (reference sequence). V was clipped by 4 bases and J by 2 bases; unmatched bases: 6. CDR3 length equals 14 residues. The CDR3 bases are TGTGCCAGCAGCCGTACGGCGGGGGCCTACGAGCAGTACTTC. Amino acids: CASSRTAGAYEQYF.

The chain links TRBV29-1 to TRBJ2-2; 9 nucleotides agree with TRBD1. The length of the CDR3 is 14 residues. The V segment lost 5 bases and the J segment 6 bases; nucleotides outside the gene matches: 7. CDR1 SQVTM and CDR2 ANQGSEA come from the germline V gene. The CDR3 DNA follows: TGCAGCGTTACCGGGACAGGGCGGGCCGGGGAGCTGTTTTTT. Protein: CSVTGTGRAGELFF.

This clone was observed once. The chain couples TRBV19 to TRBJ2-1; the D is unclear. CDR3 size: 13 residues. The V gene lost 10 bases and the J gene lost 0 bases, with 10 bases spanning the gap. The germline CDR1 and CDR2 sequences are LNHDA and SQIVND (reference sequence). The CDR3 loop reads CATRSDSYNEQFF. The CDR3 bases are TGTGCCACCCGAAGCGACTCCTACAATGAGCAGTTCTTC.

This chain links TRBV7-8 with TRBJ2-7, with a weak D call TRBD2 (8 bases). Between the trimmed V and J ends, which lost 3 bases and 3 bases, there was a span of 18 bases. CDR1 and CDR2 (germline): SGHVS, FQNEAQ. The CDR3 sequence is 16 residues long. Here the CDR3 reads CASSFRGQSGSYEQYF. The CDR3 DNA sequence: TGTGCCAGCAGCTTTCGGGGACAGAGCGGGAGCTACGAGCAGTACTTC.

There are a few counts of this clone. This rearrangement joins TRBV23-1 to TRBJ2-1, with 7 bases identical to TRBD2. TRBV23-1 is flagged as an ORF with uncertain function. Losses at the gene ends were 1 base for V and 7 bases for J; bases not matched to a gene: 4. The CDR3 runs to 14 residues. The CDR3 nucleotides are TGCGCCAGCAGTCAATGGCGGGAGCTAAATGAGCAGTTCTTC. It codes for CASSQWRELNEQFF.

The chain uses TRBV6-5 and TRBJ1-1; a possible D gene is TRBD1 (5 bases). CDR1 MNHEY and CDR2 SVGAGI come from the germline V gene. Trimming cost V 7 bases and J 1 base, with 13 bases left between them. CDR3 length: 14 residues. The DNA of the CDR3 is TGTGCCAGCAAAGCTTCGACAGCGAACACTGAAGCTTTCTTT. As protein: CASKASTANTEAFF.

The rearrangement joins TRBV28 to TRBJ1-1; the D is unclear. CDR1 and CDR2 from the germline V gene are MDHEN and SYDVKM. CDR3 size: 11 residues. CDR3 loop: CTTRSVPKAFF. In nucleotides, the CDR3 is TGTACCACCCGGTCGGTCCCAAAAGCTTTCTTT. Full variable domain (rest looked up from reference TRBV28 and TRBJ1-1): DVKVTQSSRYLVKRTGEKVFLECVQDMDHENMFWYRQDPGLGLRLIYFSYDVKMKEKGDIPEGYSVSREKKERFSLILESASTNQTSMYLCTTRSVPKAFFGQGTRLTVV.

V usage is TRBV6-5 and J usage is TRBJ1-4; D ambiguous. The germline gives CDR1 MNHEY, CDR2 SVGAGI. This CDR3 spans 16 amino acids. The germline V and J ends were trimmed by 0 bases and 0 bases, with 8 bases remaining between them. CDR3 bases: TGTGCCAGCAGTTACTCGTCCTATGCAACTAATGAAAAACTGTTTTTT. Protein: CASSYSSYATNEKLFF.

This chain joins TRBV19 and TRBJ2-3; D perhaps matches TRBD2 (7 bases). The CDR3 spans 17 residues. V gave up 6 bases and J gave up 3 bases, with 22 bases separating them. Germline lookup yields CDR1 LNHDA and CDR2 SQIVND (reference sequence). The CDR3 is CASRPGGGGQTTDTQYF. DNA for the CDR3: TGTGCCAGTAGACCCGGGGGAGGGGGGCAAACGACAGATACGCAGTATTTT.